Below are 7 T cell receptor beta chains sequenced from a single sample in a study of OX40 agonist ivuxolimab in advanced cancers. Method: immunoSEQ multiplex PCR; TCRdb's copy keeps in-frame clones and lacks some. Altogether 90,000 to 150,000 clones are present, 80% to 90% being singletons, with the ten largest covering around 0.57%. Sequences were derived from CD4+ or CD8+ T cells sorted from blood, sampled in a trial of the OX40 agonist ivuxolimab. These TCRs come from an adult with an advanced solid tumor such as melanoma, head and neck, liver or kidney cancer.

There are a few counts of this clone. This chain connects TRBV7-9 to TRBJ1-6, with a tentative D call TRBD1 (6 bases). V shed 6 bases and J shed 6 bases, with 15 bases lying between them. Germline values: CDR1 SEHNR, CDR2 FQNEAQ (reference sequence). CDR3 length: 15 amino acids. The CDR3 loop reads CASSSSRGPNSPLHF. Written as DNA, the CDR3 is TGTGCCAGCAGTTCTTCCAGGGGCCCTAATTCACCCCTCCACTTT.

V is TRBV19 and J is TRBJ2-2, with 10 bases fitting TRBD1. V shed 5 bases, J shed 4 bases, and the junction held 10 bases outside the gene matches. The CDR3 sequence is 17 residues long. Looked up from germline, CDR1 is LNHDA and CDR2 is SQIVND (reference sequence). The CDR3 sequence is CASSAATGGAFTGELFF. The CDR3 bases are TGTGCCAGTAGTGCCGCGACAGGGGGCGCATTCACCGGGGAGCTGTTTTTT.

The rearrangement joins TRBV28 to TRBJ1-1, with D uncertain. Trimming stripped 7 bases from V and 0 bases from J, with 9 bases between. CDR1 is MDHEN and CDR2 is SYDVKM in the germline V gene. This CDR3 has 13 residues. CDR3 loop: CASKRAMNTEAFF. The CDR3 DNA follows: TGTGCCAGCAAAAGGGCCATGAACACTGAAGCTTTCTTT.

This clone was seen a few times. The rearrangement links TRBV28 to TRBJ1-2; tentatively, D is TRBD1 (6 bases). The CDR3 consists of 11 residues. With 10 bases removed from V and 6 bases from J, the gap between germline ends came to 12 bases. The germline V gene has CDR1 MDHEN and CDR2 SYDVKM. CDR3 sequence reads: CAIHRDNGYTF. CDR3 in DNA: TGTGCCATTCACAGGGATAATGGCTACACCTTC.

This clone was picked up one time. The chain joins TRBV7-9 to TRBJ1-1; 7 positions match TRBD1. J gave up 2 bases and V 4 bases, and 7 bases lay outside the gene matches. Germline loops: CDR1 SEHNR, CDR2 FQNEAQ (reference sequence). This CDR3 region has 15 residues. Written as DNA, the CDR3 is TGTGCCAGCAGCTACTCCGGGACAGAAAACACTGAAGCTTTCTTT. It codes for CASSYSGTENTEAFF.

Here the CDR3 reads CASSPGQTVDYGYTF. In DNA, the CDR3 is TGCGCCAGCAGTCCTGGACAGACCGTGGACTATGGCTACACCTTC. The chain links TRBV23-1 to TRBJ1-2, with D possibly TRBD1 on 6 matching bases. Being an ORF, TRBV23-1 has a function that is uncertain. Trimming pared 4 bases from V and 3 bases from J, leaving 15 bases between. This CDR3 comprises 15 residues.

This clone was observed a few times. The chain employs TRBV20-1 and TRBJ1-5; D remains ambiguous. Trimming took 5 bases from V and 9 from J, leaving 11 bases between them. The CDR3 is 11 residues long. Germline V gene lookup returns CDR1 DFQATT and CDR2 SNEGSKA (reference sequence). Written as DNA, the CDR3 is TGCAGTGCTCGAACCCTGGGGCCCCAGCATTTT. It specifies CSARTLGPQHF.